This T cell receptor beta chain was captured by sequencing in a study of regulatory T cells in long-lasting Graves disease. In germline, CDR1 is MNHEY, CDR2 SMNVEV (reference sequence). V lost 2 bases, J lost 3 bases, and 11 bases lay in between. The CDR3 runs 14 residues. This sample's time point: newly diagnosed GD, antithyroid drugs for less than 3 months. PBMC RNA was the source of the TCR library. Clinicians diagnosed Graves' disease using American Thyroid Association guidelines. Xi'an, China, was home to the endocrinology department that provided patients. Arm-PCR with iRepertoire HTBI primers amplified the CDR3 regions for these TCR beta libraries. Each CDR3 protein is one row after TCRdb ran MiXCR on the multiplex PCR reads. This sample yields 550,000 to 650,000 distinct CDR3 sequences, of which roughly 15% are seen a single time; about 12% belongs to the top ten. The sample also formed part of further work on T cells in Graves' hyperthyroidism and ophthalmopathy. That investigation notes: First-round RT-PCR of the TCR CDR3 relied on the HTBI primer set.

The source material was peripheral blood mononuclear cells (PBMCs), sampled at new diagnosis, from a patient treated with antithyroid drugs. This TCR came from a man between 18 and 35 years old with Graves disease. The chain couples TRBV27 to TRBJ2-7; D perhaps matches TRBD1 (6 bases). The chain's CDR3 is CASSLQGQLYEQYF. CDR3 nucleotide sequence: TGTGCCAGCAGTTTACAAGGACAGCTCTACGAGCAGTACTTC.